This T cell receptor (beta chain) stems from a study of blood T cell repertoires in COVID-19. This clone was seen only a few times. TCRdb keeps only in-frame clones here, not all; method: immunoSEQ multiplex PCR. The repertoire holds 210,000 or so clones, with about 77% as singletons. This CDR3 contains 14 residues. Sequencing was performed on peripheral blood. This chain uses TRBV21-1 with TRBJ2-7; the DNA was not compared with TRBD2, the D call given in the table. TRBV21-1 is deemed a pseudogene. This receptor was taken from a woman older than 75 with active or convalescent COVID-19. For the CDR3, the DNA is TGTGCCAGCAGCAAAGAAGGAGAGTCCTACGAGCAGTACTTC. It encodes CASSKEGESYEQYF.